This T cell receptor (beta chain) was profiled in a study of CD8+ T cells in alopecia areata. On this clone: Its antigen remains unidentified.

The CDR3 length is 14 residues. Germline V gene sequence: CDR1 SQVTM, CDR2 ANQGSEA. Trimming removed 8 bases from V and 2 bases from J; junction bases left unmatched: 7. Specified treatment: oral pan-JAK inhibitor, 5-10 mg twice daily. Study results and limitations: Many expanded lesional clones remained in scalp and blood on tofacitinib.

Extracted RNA was reverse transcribed into cDNA, the sequencing template. Measured with immunoSEQ multiplex PCR; TCRdb has only the in-frame clones, and not every one. The repertoire has about 210,000 clones, about 57% of them found once; the top ten carry more than 1.5%. Material: CD4+ T cells sorted from blood, obtained at week 4, from a patient treated with tofacitinib. This rearrangement joins TRBV29-1 to TRBJ1-1; 11 bases agree with TRBD1. This sequence was found in a human donor with alopecia areata. CDR3 nucleotides: TGCAGCTTACGGACAGGGGGCATTAACACTGAAGCTTTCTTT. Protein sequence: CSLRTGGINTEAFF.